These 26 T cell receptor beta chains were all obtained from the same sample, sequenced in a study of beta chain features in type 1 diabetes. The study reverse transcribed the entire isolated RNA, so it sequenced expressed TCRB transcripts. Sequencing was performed with immunoSEQ multiplex PCR; in TCRdb, only in-frame clones are kept and a portion is missing. The sample shows a few hundred thousand clones, over 8.5% of them seen only once. The sample taken for sequencing was naive CD4+ T cells from blood. Receptors were obtained from a woman younger than 35 in good health.

This clone was seen more than once but under ten times. This chain links TRBV6-6 with TRBJ2-5; TRBD1 matches 7 bases. Trimming at V came to 4 bases and at J to 6 bases, leaving 14 bases not matched to a gene. From germline, CDR1 is MNHNY and CDR2 SVGAGI (reference sequence). This CDR3 spans 16 amino acids. Written as DNA, the CDR3 is TGTGCCAGCAGTTCAAGTACTACGGGACAGTTGAAGACCCAGTACTTC. Translating it yields CASSSSTTGQLKTQYF.

This clone was counted a few times. The chain carries TRBV6-1 and TRBJ1-2; D is unresolved. Germline V gene sequence: CDR1 MNHNS, CDR2 SASEGT. With 3 bases removed from V and 4 bases from J, the gap between germline ends came to 12 bases. The CDR3 is 14 amino acids. This CDR3 is CASSDKEGPYGYTF. DNA of the CDR3: TGTGCCAGCAGTGACAAGGAGGGCCCCTATGGCTACACCTTC.

This clone appeared a few times. The rearrangement joins TRBV7-9 to TRBJ2-3, with 8 nucleotides matching TRBD1. This CDR3 is 14 amino acids long. Germline assignment: CDR1 SEHNR and CDR2 FQNEAQ (reference sequence). V lost 4 bases, J lost 4 bases, and 4 bases stayed unmatched. The CDR3 coding sequence is TGTGCCAGCAGCTCCGACAGGGGCGCAGATACGCAGTATTTT. It is translated as CASSSDRGADTQYF.

This clone has just a few counts. The chain employs TRBV30 and TRBJ2-7; 9 bases match TRBD1. The J segment lost 5 bases and the V segment lost 4 bases, leaving 6 bases of the junction unmatched. Per the germline V gene, CDR1 is GTSNPN and CDR2 is SVGIG (reference sequence). The CDR3 totals 13 residues. The chain's CDR3 is CAWKRTGAHEQYF. CDR3 nucleotide sequence: TGTGCCTGGAAGAGGACAGGGGCCCACGAGCAGTACTTC.

This rearrangement joins TRBV10-3 to TRBJ1-5; D is unclear. V gave up 6 bases and J gave up 3 bases, with 15 bases separating them. The germline CDR1 and CDR2 sequences are ENHRY and SYGVKD. This CDR3 region has 15 residues. CDR3 sequence reads: CAISKTETLNQPQHF. The CDR3 DNA is TGTGCCATCAGCAAGACGGAGACCCTCAATCAGCCCCAGCATTTT.

The CDR3 sequence is CASSLGGQGMNTEAFF. CDR3 in DNA: TGCGCCAGCAGCTTGGGGGGACAGGGGATGAACACTGAAGCTTTCTTT. The chain joins TRBV5-1 to TRBJ1-1, with 10 positions matching TRBD1. The V and J ends lost 0 bases and 0 bases, in that order; junction bases with no gene match: 2. CDR1 SGHRS and CDR2 YFSETQ come from the germline V gene. This CDR3 is 16 amino acids long. Full variable domain (rest looked up from reference TRBV5-1 and TRBJ1-1): KAGVTQTPRYLIKTRGQQVTLSCSPISGHRSVSWYQQTPGQGLQFLFEYFSETQRNKGNFPGRFSGRQFSNSRSEMNVSTLELGDSALYLCASSLGGQGMNTEAFFGQGTRLTVV.

The rearrangement links TRBV7-6 to TRBJ2-4, with 7 positions matching TRBD1. This CDR3 spans 15 amino acids. Germline lookup yields CDR1 SGHVS and CDR2 FNYEAQ. V was pared by 10 bases and J by 1 base, with 10 bases of the junction left unmatched. CDR3 region: CATSSLTGAKNIQYF. The CDR3 DNA is TGTGCCACTTCCTCTTTGACAGGGGCCAAAAACATTCAGTACTTC.

This clone came up a few times. The chain uses TRBV6-5 and TRBJ1-2; 7 nucleotides match TRBD1. V dropped 4 bases and J dropped 5; count of bases not matched to a gene: 4. The CDR3 consists of 13 residues. Germline CDR1 MNHEY, CDR2 SVGAGI. The CDR3, as DNA: TGTGCCAGCAGTTCCGGGACAGAGTATGGCTACACCTTC. Translated, it gives CASSSGTEYGYTF.

The chain couples TRBV7-9 to TRBJ2-7; TRBD2 agrees at 7 bases. J lost 0 bases, V lost 3 bases, and 8 bases had no gene match. Germline V gene lookup returns CDR1 SEHNR and CDR2 FQNEAQ (reference sequence). The CDR3 length is 16 residues. The CDR3 protein is CASSFGPGLLSYEQYF. The CDR3 DNA follows: TGTGCCAGCAGCTTCGGACCGGGACTACTCTCCTACGAGCAGTACTTC. Supplemented by reference TRBV7-9 and TRBJ2-7, the full variable domain reads DTGVSQNPRHKITKRGQNVTFRCDPISEHNRLYWYRQTLGQGPEFLTYFQNEAQLEKSRLLSDRFSAERPKGSFSTLEIQRTEQGDSAMYLCASSFGPGLLSYEQYFGPGTRLTVT.

The rearrangement uses TRBV6-1 and TRBJ1-2; TRBD1 might be the D (6 bases). The length of the CDR3 is 14 residues. Germline-derived CDR1 and CDR2 are MNHNS and SASEGT. V was cut by 5 bases and J by 8 bases, with 18 bases left in between. This CDR3 is CASSPEGGTYGYTF. The CDR3 nucleotides are TGTGCCAGCAGTCCCGAGGGGGGGACCTACGGCTACACCTTC.

This clone was observed a handful of times. The rearrangement joins TRBV5-1 to TRBJ2-7; TRBD1 agrees at 10 bases. Germline trimming cut 4 bases from V and 6 bases from J; bases unmatched to any gene: 7. This CDR3 spans 14 amino acids. Looked up from germline, CDR1 is SGHRS and CDR2 is YFSETQ. The CDR3 DNA sequence: TGCGCCAGCAGCATAGGGACAGGGGTGCGCGAGCAGTACTTC. Translated, it gives CASSIGTGVREQYF.

This clone was seen more than once but under ten times. V is TRBV5-4 and J is TRBJ1-4; maybe TRBD1 (5 bases). V was shortened by 0 bases and J by 5 bases, with 11 bases between the two germline ends. There are 15 residues in the CDR3. Germline CDR1 reads SGHNT; CDR2 reads YYREEE (reference sequence). CDR3 DNA: TGTGCCAGCAGCTTGGGGGGCTTATTCAATGAAAAACTGTTTTTT. Translated, it gives CASSLGGLFNEKLFF.

This clone has a handful of counts. The genes are TRBV19 and TRBJ2-1, with 8 bases lining up with TRBD2. This CDR3 is built from 15 residues. V was clipped by 2 bases and J by 6 bases; unmatched bases: 6. Germline V lookup: CDR1 LNHDA, CDR2 SQIVND (reference sequence). DNA of the CDR3: TGTGCCAGTAGTATAAAGCGGGGGCCCGTCAATGAGCAGTTCTTC. Its protein is CASSIKRGPVNEQFF.

Many counts were recorded for this clone. The genes are TRBV9 and TRBJ1-1, with 7 bases fitting TRBD1. Germline V gives CDR1 SGDLS, CDR2 YYNGEE. The V and J ends lost 0 bases and 3 bases, in that order; junction bases with no gene match: 5. This CDR3 has 15 residues. The CDR3 coding sequence is TGTGCCAGCAGCGTAGAGACAGGGAGGTACACTGAAGCTTTCTTT. Amino acid sequence: CASSVETGRYTEAFF. Together with reference TRBV9 and TRBJ1-1, the CDR3 gives the full variable domain: DSGVTQTPKHLITATGQRVTLRCSPRSGDLSVYWYQQSLDQGLQFLIQYYNGEERAKGNILERFSAQQFPDLHSELNLSSLELGDSALYFCASSVETGRYTEAFFGQGTRLTVV.

The J gene is TRBJ2-3, the V gene TRBV4-1; TRBD2 matches at 14 bases. The germline V gene encodes CDR1 MGHRA and CDR2 YSYEKL. The J segment lost 4 bases and the V segment lost 4 bases, leaving 7 bases of the junction unmatched. The CDR3 length is 17 residues. In nucleotides, the CDR3 is TGCGCCAGCAGCCGCCTGGGACTAGCGGGAGAGGCAGATACGCAGTATTTT. Translation: CASSRLGLAGEADTQYF.

This clone came up many times. The chain joins TRBV7-3 to TRBJ2-1; D is uncertain. The CDR3 sequence is 14 residues long. The V end lost 1 base, the J end lost 8 bases, and 12 bases lay between the germline ends. Germline V gene data show CDR1 as SGHTA and CDR2 as FQGTGA. The CDR3 DNA reads TGTGCCAGCAGCTTAAGAAACCTCGGGTATGAGCAGTTCTTC. Translating gives CASSLRNLGYEQFF.

This clone occurred a few times. The J gene is TRBJ2-7, the V gene TRBV7-2, with a weak D call TRBD2 (5 bases). Germline V gene lookup returns CDR1 SGHTA and CDR2 FQGNSA. The CDR3 consists of 15 residues. The V gene lost 3 bases and the J gene lost 0 bases, with 12 bases spanning the gap. The CDR3 DNA sequence: TGTGCCAGCAGCTTGCGAGGGTCAAACTCCTACGAGCAGTACTTC. Residues: CASSLRGSNSYEQYF.

The gene calls are TRBV9 and TRBJ1-2, with D unresolved. Germline V gene lookup returns CDR1 SGDLS and CDR2 YYNGEE. This CDR3 comprises 15 residues. Between the trimmed V and J ends, which lost 4 bases and 4 bases, there was a span of 17 bases. CDR3 nucleotide sequence: TGTGCCAGCAGCAAGGAGGCAGATCAAGTCTATGGCTACACCTTC. Translation gives CASSKEADQVYGYTF.

The V call is TRBV5-1, the J call TRBJ2-5; D is undetermined. V was pared by 1 base and J by 4 bases, with 17 bases between. This CDR3 contains 16 residues. CDR1 is SGHRS, CDR2 YFSETQ, per germline. The CDR3 coding sequence is TGCGCCAGCAGCTTGATGGCTAAAAGCGTCGTAGAGACCCAGTACTTC. Translation gives CASSLMAKSVVETQYF.

This clone was seen only a few times. The gene calls are TRBV30 and TRBJ2-7, with 14 bases aligning to TRBD2. The V and J ends lost 2 bases and 6 bases, in that order; junction bases with no gene match: 9. Germline CDR1 GTSNPN, CDR2 SVGIG (reference sequence). The CDR3 runs 16 residues. The CDR3 is CAWSLLGTSGSPEQYF. For the CDR3, the DNA is TGTGCCTGGAGTCTACTTGGGACTAGCGGGAGTCCCGAGCAGTACTTC.

This chain links TRBV6-1 with TRBJ2-1, with D possibly TRBD2 on 6 matching bases. Germline lookup yields CDR1 MNHNS and CDR2 SASEGT. The CDR3 is 14 amino acids. Trimming left V 8 bases short and J 6 bases short, with 17 bases between. The CDR3 here is CASVGTWKFNEQFF. DNA of the CDR3: TGTGCCAGCGTAGGGACTTGGAAGTTCAATGAGCAGTTCTTC.

This clone came up a few times. This rearrangement joins TRBV28 to TRBJ1-5, with 8 positions matching TRBD1. This CDR3 comprises 13 residues. V lost 10 bases, J lost 4 bases, and 6 bases stayed unmatched. Germline V gene data show CDR1 as MDHEN and CDR2 as SYDVKM. The CDR3 sequence is CAIEDRANQPQHF. Written as DNA, the CDR3 is TGTGCCATCGAGGACAGGGCGAATCAGCCCCAGCATTTT.

The CDR3 protein is CASSLDSTSYEQYF. The CDR3 DNA follows: TGCGCCAGCAGTCTCGACAGCACCTCCTACGAGCAGTACTTC. The chain joins TRBV5-1 to TRBJ2-7, with D tentatively TRBD1 (5 bases). CDR1 is SGHRS, CDR2 YFSETQ, per germline. The length of the CDR3 is 14 residues. V was shortened by 5 bases and J by 0 bases, with 12 bases between the two germline ends. Filled out from reference TRBV5-1 and TRBJ2-7, the complete variable domain reads KAGVTQTPRYLIKTRGQQVTLSCSPISGHRSVSWYQQTPGQGLQFLFEYFSETQRNKGNFPGRFSGRQFSNSRSEMNVSTLELGDSALYLCASSLDSTSYEQYFGPGTRLTVT.

The chain recombines TRBV7-9 with TRBJ2-7; 8 bases map to TRBD1. CDR1 SEHNR and CDR2 FQNEAQ come from the germline V gene (reference sequence). J gave up 1 base and V 4 bases, and 3 bases lay outside the gene matches. This CDR3 is 14 amino acids long. DNA of the CDR3: TGTGCCAGCAGCTCGGACAGGGAGTCCTACGAGCAGTACTTC. Translation gives CASSSDRESYEQYF. The entire variable domain, with the rest obtained from reference TRBV7-9 and TRBJ2-7, is as follows: DTGVSQNPRHKITKRGQNVTFRCDPISEHNRLYWYRQTLGQGPEFLTYFQNEAQLEKSRLLSDRFSAERPKGSFSTLEIQRTEQGDSAMYLCASSSDRESYEQYFGPGTRLTVT.

V and J are TRBV30 and TRBJ1-6; D is uncertain. Trimming left V 3 bases short and J 16 bases short, with 16 bases between. Germline V gives CDR1 GTSNPN, CDR2 SVGIG (reference sequence). The CDR3 sequence is 12 residues long. This CDR3 reads CAWRDGEGLLHF. The DNA of the CDR3 is TGTGCCTGGAGGGATGGAGAAGGTCTTCTCCACTTT. Variable domain in full (rest from reference TRBV30 and TRBJ1-6): SQTIHQWPATLVQPVGSPLSLECTVEGTSNPNLYWYRQAAGRGLQLLFYSVGIGQISSEVPQNLSASRPQDRQFILSSKKLLLSDSGFYLCAWRDGEGLLHFGNGTRLTVT.

This clone came up many times. Other DNA sequences of this sample code for an identical CDR3. V and J are TRBV5-4 and TRBJ1-5; possible D gene TRBD1, 6 bases. Germline V CDR1 and CDR2: SGHNT, YYREEE (reference sequence). This CDR3 spans 13 amino acids. V lost 0 bases, J lost 5 bases, and 6 bases lay in between. CDR3 region: CASSLDRDQPQHF. DNA for the CDR3: TGTGCCAGCAGCTTGGACAGGGATCAGCCCCAGCATTTT.